This T cell receptor beta chain was profiled in a study of T-cell reconstitution after alpha-beta-depleted transplantation in children (TCRdb year 2016). Study-level background: Using TCR repertoire profiling, the study quantitatively followed how T-cell immune reconstitution unfolded in children after TCRalphabeta/CD19-depleted allogeneic hematopoietic cell transplantation.

The study at large found these results: The high TCRbeta diversity at day 60 in some patients was ascribed to recipient T cells and intrathymic progenitors that had survived conditioning. The apparently early alphabetaT-cell count recovery about two months after transplant was reportedly dependent on only several hundred rapidly expanded clones derived from non-depleted graft cells. The frequencies of hyperexpanded clones fell over the following months, and after one year, T-cell counts and TCRbeta diversity were mostly attributed to newly produced T cells.

The library was obtained by PCR. Sequencing instrument: Illumina HiSeq 2500. TCR library preparation used molecular barcoding, with unique molecular identifiers applied to normalize quantification of the TCRbeta repertoire. TCRdb redid the processing of the public reads, applying fastp at Q25 and MiXCR, and retained in-frame beta chains. CDR3 protein duplicates are merged, each entry listing the most common genes and DNA. The sample has 450,000 to 700,000 distinct CDR3 sequences on record, 27% of them singletons. Together, the top ten hold about 35% of the sample. As for this clonotype: Its antigen target is currently unknown. No qualities accompany the bases; no much larger clone lies one base away.

CDR3 length: 14 amino acids, cysteine to phenylalanine. Solely the CDR3 DNA is kept, with 42 bases framed from the first base. V loses 6 bases, J loses 6 bases, and the germline ends lie 18 bases apart. The germline V gene (reference sequence) sets CDR1 to DFQATT and CDR2 to SNEGSKA. The meaning of the sample's treatment or condition label: allogeneic hematopoietic cell transplantation with graft depleted of TCRalphabeta T cells and CD19 B cells. The children who served as transplant recipients had been given grafts of TCRalphabeta/CD19-depleted allogeneic hematopoietic cells. The rearranged chain carries TRBV20-1 and TRBJ2-1; confidence is insufficient to name the D gene. The sequence derives from a boy under two years old with Wiskott-Aldrich syndrome, due to receive a stem cell transplant. The material sequenced was PBMCs, taken before TCRalphabeta/CD19-depleted stem cell transplant. The DNA reads TGCAGTGCCAAACCCCTTAGTCCGGGCAATGAGCAGTTCTTC. Its protein is CSAKPLSPGNEQFF.